This TCR beta chain was captured in a study of cytomegalovirus exposure and HLA in healthy donors. Study conclusions and caveats: Follow-up analysis later connected one missense variant in DCLRE1C with trimming of TCR beta V- and J-genes. TCR beta V segments were, for the most part, productive about 87% or about 30% of the time in an earlier analysis. The later analysis indicated that the majority of CMV-associated TCR beta chains appeared HLA-restricted.

Vbeta (60) and Jbeta (13) primers were used in the PCR. Libraries were prepared by immunoSEQ multiplex PCR; TCRdb keeps only in-frame clonotypes and omits some of them. The data contain roughly 200,000 clones, over 75% of them singletons. In the case of this clone: Its antigen is unidentified.

J gave up 4 bases and V 0 bases, and 7 bases lay outside the gene matches. This CDR3 has 16 residues. The germline gives CDR1 LGHNA, CDR2 YNFKEQ. The sequencing sample was made of PBMCs. This receptor was obtained from a woman aged 25 to 39 in good health and CMV-seronegative. This chain connects TRBV4-2 to TRBJ2-3, with TRBD2 matching over 7 bases. CDR3 DNA sequence: TGTGCCAGCAGCCAAGATTTGGGGGGGGGTTCAGATACGCAGTATTTT. As protein: CASSQDLGGGSDTQYF.